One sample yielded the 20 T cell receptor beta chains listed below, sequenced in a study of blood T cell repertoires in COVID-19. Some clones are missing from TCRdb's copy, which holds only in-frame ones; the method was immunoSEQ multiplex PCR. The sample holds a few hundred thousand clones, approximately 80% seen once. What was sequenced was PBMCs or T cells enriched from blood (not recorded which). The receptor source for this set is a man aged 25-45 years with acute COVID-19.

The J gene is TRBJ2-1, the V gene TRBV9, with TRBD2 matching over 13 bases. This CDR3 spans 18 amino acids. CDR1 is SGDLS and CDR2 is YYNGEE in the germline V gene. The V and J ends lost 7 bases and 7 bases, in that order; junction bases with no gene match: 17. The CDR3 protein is CASGPELAGGPLQNEQFF. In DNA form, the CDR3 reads TGTGCCAGCGGACCCGAACTAGCGGGGGGGCCATTACAGAATGAGCAGTTCTTC.

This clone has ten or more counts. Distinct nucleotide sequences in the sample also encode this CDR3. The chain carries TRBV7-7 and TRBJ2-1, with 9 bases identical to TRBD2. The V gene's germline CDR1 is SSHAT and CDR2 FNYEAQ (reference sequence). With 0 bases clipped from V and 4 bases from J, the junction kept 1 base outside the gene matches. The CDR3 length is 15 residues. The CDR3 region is CASSLASGGYNEQFF. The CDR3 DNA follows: TGTGCCAGCAGCTTAGCTAGCGGGGGATACAATGAGCAGTTCTTC. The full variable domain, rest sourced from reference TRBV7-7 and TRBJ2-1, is GAGVSQSPRYKVTKRGQDVTLRCDPISSHATLYWYQQALGQGPEFLTYFNYEAQPDKSGLPSDRFSAERPEGSISTLTIQRTEQRDSAMYRCASSLASGGYNEQFFGPGTRLTVL.

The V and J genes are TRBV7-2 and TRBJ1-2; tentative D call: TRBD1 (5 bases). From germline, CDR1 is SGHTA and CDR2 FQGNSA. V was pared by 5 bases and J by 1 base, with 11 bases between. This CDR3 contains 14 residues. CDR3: CASSRGGFNYGYTF. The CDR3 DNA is TGTGCCAGCAGCCGGGGGGGGTTTAACTATGGCTACACCTTC.

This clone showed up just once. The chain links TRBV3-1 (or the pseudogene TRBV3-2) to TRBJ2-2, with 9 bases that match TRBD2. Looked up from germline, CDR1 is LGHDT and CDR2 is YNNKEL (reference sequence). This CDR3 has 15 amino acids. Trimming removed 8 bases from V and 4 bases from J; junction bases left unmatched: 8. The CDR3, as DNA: TGTGCCAGCGGGGCGGGGGGGCCTCCCACCGGGGAGCTGTTTTTT. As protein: CASGAGGPPTGELFF.

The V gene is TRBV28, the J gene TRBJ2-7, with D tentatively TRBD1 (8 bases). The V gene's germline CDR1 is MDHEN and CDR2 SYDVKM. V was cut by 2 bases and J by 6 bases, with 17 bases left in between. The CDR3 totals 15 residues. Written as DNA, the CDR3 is TGTGCCAGCAGTTTAGGGGGGGCAGGGGGCCCCGAGCAGTACTTC. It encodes CASSLGGAGGPEQYF.

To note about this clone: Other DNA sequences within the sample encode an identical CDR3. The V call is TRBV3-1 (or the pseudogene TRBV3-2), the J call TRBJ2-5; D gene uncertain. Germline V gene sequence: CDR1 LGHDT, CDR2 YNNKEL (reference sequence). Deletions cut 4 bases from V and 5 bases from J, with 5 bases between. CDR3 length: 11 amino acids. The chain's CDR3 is CASSPGETQYF. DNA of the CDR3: TGTGCCAGCAGCCCCGGTGAGACCCAGTACTTC.

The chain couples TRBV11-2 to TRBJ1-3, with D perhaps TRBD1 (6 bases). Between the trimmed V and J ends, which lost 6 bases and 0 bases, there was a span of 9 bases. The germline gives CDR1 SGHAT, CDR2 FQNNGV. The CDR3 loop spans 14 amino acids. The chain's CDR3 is CASRLQGSGNTIYF. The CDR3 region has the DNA TGTGCCAGCAGACTACAGGGCTCTGGAAACACCATATATTTT.

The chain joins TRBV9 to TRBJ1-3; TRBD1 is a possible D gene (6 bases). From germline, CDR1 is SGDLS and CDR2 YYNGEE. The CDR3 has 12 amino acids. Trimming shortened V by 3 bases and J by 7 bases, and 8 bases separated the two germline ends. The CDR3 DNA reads TGTGCCAGCAGCGGAAGGGGGAACACCATATATTTT. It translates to CASSGRGNTIYF.

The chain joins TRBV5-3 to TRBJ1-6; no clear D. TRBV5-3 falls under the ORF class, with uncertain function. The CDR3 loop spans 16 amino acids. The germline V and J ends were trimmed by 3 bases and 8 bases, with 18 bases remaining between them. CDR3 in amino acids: CARSSHLGGQDSPLHF. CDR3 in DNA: TGTGCCAGAAGCTCTCATCTGGGAGGGCAGGATTCACCCCTCCACTTT.

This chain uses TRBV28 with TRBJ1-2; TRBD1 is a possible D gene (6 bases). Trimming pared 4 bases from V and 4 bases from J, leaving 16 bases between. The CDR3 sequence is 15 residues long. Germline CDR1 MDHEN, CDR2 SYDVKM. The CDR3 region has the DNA TGTGCCAGCAGTTCTCATACAGGGAAGGGCTATGGCTACACCTTC. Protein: CASSSHTGKGYGYTF.

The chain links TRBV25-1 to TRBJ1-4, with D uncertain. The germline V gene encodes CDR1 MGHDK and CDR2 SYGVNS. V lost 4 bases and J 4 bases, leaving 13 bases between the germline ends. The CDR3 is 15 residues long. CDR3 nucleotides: TGTGCCAGCAGTGCTCCGGGAAGGGTTAATGAAAAACTGTTTTTT. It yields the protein CASSAPGRVNEKLFF.

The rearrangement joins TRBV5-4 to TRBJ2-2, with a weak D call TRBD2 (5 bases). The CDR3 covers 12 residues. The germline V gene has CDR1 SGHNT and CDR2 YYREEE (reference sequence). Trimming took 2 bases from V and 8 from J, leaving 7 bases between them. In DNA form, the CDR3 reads TGTGCCAGCAGCTTTGGACTGGGGGAGCTGTTTTTT. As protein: CASSFGLGELFF.

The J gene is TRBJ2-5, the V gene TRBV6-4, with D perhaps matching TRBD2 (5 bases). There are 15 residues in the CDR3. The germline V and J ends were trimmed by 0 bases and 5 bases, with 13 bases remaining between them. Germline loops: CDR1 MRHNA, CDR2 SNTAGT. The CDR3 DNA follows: TGTGCCAGCAGTGACTCGACTAAGTTTAAGGAGACCCAGTACTTC. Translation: CASSDSTKFKETQYF.

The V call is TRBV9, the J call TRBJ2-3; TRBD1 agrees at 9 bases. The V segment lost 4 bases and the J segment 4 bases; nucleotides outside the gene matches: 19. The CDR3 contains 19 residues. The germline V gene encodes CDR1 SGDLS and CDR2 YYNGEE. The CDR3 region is CASSSPVRTGVWGADTQYF. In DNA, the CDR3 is TGTGCCAGCAGCTCCCCCGTTAGGACAGGGGTATGGGGCGCAGATACGCAGTATTTT.

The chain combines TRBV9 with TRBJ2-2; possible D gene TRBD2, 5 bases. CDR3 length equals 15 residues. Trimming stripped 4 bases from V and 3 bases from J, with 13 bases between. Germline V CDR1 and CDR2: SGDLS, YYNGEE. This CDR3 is CASSQTGWDTGELFF. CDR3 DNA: TGTGCCAGCAGCCAAACGGGATGGGACACCGGGGAGCTGTTTTTT. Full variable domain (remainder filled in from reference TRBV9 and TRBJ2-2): DSGVTQTPKHLITATGQRVTLRCSPRSGDLSVYWYQQSLDQGLQFLIQYYNGEERAKGNILERFSAQQFPDLHSELNLSSLELGDSALYFCASSQTGWDTGELFFGEGSRLTVL.

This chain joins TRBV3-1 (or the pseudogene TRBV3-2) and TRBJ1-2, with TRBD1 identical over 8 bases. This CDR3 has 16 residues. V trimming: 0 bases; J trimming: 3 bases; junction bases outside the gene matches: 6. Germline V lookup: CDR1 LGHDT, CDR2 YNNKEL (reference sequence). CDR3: CASSQETGVSHYGYTF. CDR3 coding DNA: TGTGCCAGCAGCCAAGAGACAGGGGTTTCTCACTATGGCTACACCTTC.

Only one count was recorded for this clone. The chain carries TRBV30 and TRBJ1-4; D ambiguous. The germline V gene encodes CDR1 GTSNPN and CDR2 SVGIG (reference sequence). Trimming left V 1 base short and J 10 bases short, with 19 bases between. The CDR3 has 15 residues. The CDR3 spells CAWSGLGGQVGKLFF. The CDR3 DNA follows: TGTGCCTGGAGTGGCTTGGGTGGGCAGGTGGGAAAACTGTTTTTT.

In DNA, the CDR3 is TGTGCCAGCAGCCCCCGGGGGACTGGCTACACCTTC. Its protein product is CASSPRGTGYTF. The chain couples TRBV27 to TRBJ1-2, with D perhaps TRBD1 (5 bases). Germline V gene data show CDR1 as MNHEY and CDR2 as SMNVEV (reference sequence). The CDR3 sequence is 12 residues long. The V end lost 6 bases, the J end lost 7 bases, and 12 bases lay between the germline ends.

CDR3 in amino acids: CASSPAAGNSYNEQFF. DNA of the CDR3: TGTGCCAGCAGCCCCGCAGCGGGGAACTCCTACAATGAGCAGTTCTTC. The chain uses TRBV3-1 (or the pseudogene TRBV3-2) and TRBJ2-1, with TRBD2 matching 7 bases. Trimming at V came to 4 bases and at J to 0 bases, leaving 6 bases not matched to a gene. The V gene's germline CDR1 is LGHDT and CDR2 YNNKEL (reference sequence). The CDR3 covers 16 residues.

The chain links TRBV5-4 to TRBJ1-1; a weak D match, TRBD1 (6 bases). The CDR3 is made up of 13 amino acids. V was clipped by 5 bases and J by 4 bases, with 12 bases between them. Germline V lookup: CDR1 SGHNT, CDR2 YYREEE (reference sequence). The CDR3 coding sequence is TGTGCCAGCAGAAGGGGGGGCGTCACTGAAGCTTTCTTT. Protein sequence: CASRRGGVTEAFF.